This T cell receptor beta chain was retrieved from a study of CD8 T cells in Susac syndrome (dated by TCRdb to between 2018 and 2021). Describing the broader study: The study used repertoire sequencing to test whether antigen drove CD8+ T cell activation and differentiation in Susac syndrome.

The CDR3 runs 15 amino acids, cysteine and phenylalanine included. The kept DNA is CDR3 alone, 45 bases in frame from the first base. Trimming takes 6 bases from V and 1 base from J, and the germline ends sit 10 bases apart. The germline V gene provides CDR1 MNHEY and CDR2 SVGAGI. This clonotype has only one observation. Its antigen remains unidentified. No qualities accompany the bases; no much larger clone lies one base away. One read amounts to weak evidence. Peripheral blood CD8+ and CD4+ T cells from healthy donors, Susac syndrome patients and multiple sclerosis patients were profiled by high-throughput TCR beta sequencing. Multiple sclerosis controls were treatment-naive patients with stable or active relapsing-remitting disease fulfilling revised McDonald criteria. Bulk CD8+ and CD4+ T cells were purified magnetically by negative isolation, whereas CD8+ TEMRA cells were enriched by FACS. Blood was drawn into EDTA tubes, processed within 24 hours, and PBMCs were isolated by density gradient centrifugation. PBMCs intended for TCR sequencing were cryopreserved in liquid nitrogen and thawed later in a water bath at 37 degrees C. Purity of sorted or isolated CD4+, CD8+ and CD8+ TEMRA cells was at least 90%.

What the work shows at the level of the full study, not this receptor alone: The number of individuals in the TCR sequencing and HLA analysis was acknowledged as relatively small.

RNA was extracted using the RNeasy kit, and about 0.5 to 1 microgram was reverse transcribed with random hexamers. The immunoSEQ multiplex PCR assay, which covers 54 Vbeta and 13 Jbeta segments, was used to amplify TCR beta CDR3 regions. PCR amplification bias was corrected using a synthetic template baseline for primer optimization and computational correction. The original pipeline was this. Reads were annotated to V, D and J genes according to IMGT and were analyzed with immunoSEQ Analyzer, with only productive sequences retained. Clonality was calculated as one minus the Shannon entropy normalized by log2 of the number of productive unique sequences. Public and private clones were assessed among the 100 most prevalent clones of each patient and control. A clone was defined as Susac-specific if it was absent from the healthy and MS cohorts, from approximately 980 published viral clones and from other ImmuneACCESS disease sequences. Through fastp at Q25 and MiXCR, TCRdb rebuilt clones from the public reads, retaining in-frame beta chains. Rows are combined by CDR3 protein, so each entry shows the most common genes and DNA. The V and J calls were determined by TCRdb, not by the authors. This sample holds approximately 160,000 distinct CDR3 sequences; around 93% were observed only once. Approximately 0.094% of the sample is taken by the ten largest.

Sequenced material: CD4+ T cells from PBMCs. The chain links TRBV6-5 with TRBJ2-6; tentative D gene TRBD2, with 7 bases matching. The receptor was derived from a human donor with multiple sclerosis. The CDR3 region: CASRGGGSGANVLTF. In nucleotides, the sequence is TGTGCCAGCAGAGGGGGGGGATCTGGGGCCAACGTCCTGACTTTC.